Sequencing of this T cell receptor (beta chain) was carried out in a study of Ad26.COV2.S vaccination and SARS-CoV-2 variants. Germline CDR1 and CDR2: SGHTS and YDEGEE. This CDR3 is 13 amino acids long. V was pared by 1 base and J by 1 base, with 6 bases between. As for treatment: about 20 received Ad26.COV2.S at low or high dose, single or two shots; 5 received placebo; per-sample allocation not given. All samples were drawn on day 63, counting from the first vaccine or placebo injection. This clone was seen once. TCRdb's table, derived via immunoSEQ multiplex PCR, lists solely in-frame clones and lacks some. The sample has some 640,000 clones; approximately 88% are singletons.

The source material was peripheral blood, sampled in a trial of Ad26.COV2.S vaccine versus placebo. The source is a person aged 18-60 years who received the Ad26.COV2.S COVID-19 vaccine or a placebo. The chain links TRBV5-8 to TRBJ2-7; D is unclear. CDR3 coding DNA: TGTGCCAGCAGCTTGAGCCGGTCCTACGAGCAGTACTTC. Its protein product is CASSLSRSYEQYF. Full variable domain (remainder filled in from reference TRBV5-8 and TRBJ2-7): EAGVTQSPTHLIKTRGQQATLRCSPISGHTSVYWYQQALGLGLQFLLWYDEGEERNRGNFPPRFSGRQFPNYSSELNVNALELEDSALYLCASSLSRSYEQYFGPGTRLTVT.